The clone carrying this T cell receptor beta chain was counted a few times. Amplification of ligated cDNA took four PCR rounds with SP2 and nested alpha and beta constant primers. In TCRdb, the 5' RACE reads were re-called with MiXCR into one record per CDR3 protein. The repertoire holds 55,000 to 70,000 distinct CDR3 sequences, with around 7.3% as singletons. The data derive from a study of naive and memory T cell subsets. The germline V gene has CDR1 DFQATT and CDR2 SNEGSKA (reference sequence). This CDR3 is built from 12 residues. Trimming shortened V by 3 bases and J by 10 bases, and 13 bases separated the two germline ends. TCR cDNA received a 3' ligated oligonucleotide that carried a UMI.

This receptor was identified in a male donor in good health. The chain combines TRBV20-1 with TRBJ2-1; D may be TRBD2 (7 bases). CDR3 DNA sequence: TGCAGTGCTAGTGGAGGGGGGGGCGAGCAGTTCTTC. Translated, it gives CSASGGGGEQFF.